This entry lists 5 T cell receptor beta chains sequenced from one sample in a study of T cells in Graves' hyperthyroidism and ophthalmopathy. TCR beta CDR3 sequences were amplified from RNA transcripts. The TCR CDR3 was amplified in a first-round RT-PCR using the HTBI primer set. TCRdb processed the multiplex PCR reads anew with MiXCR; each CDR3 protein has one entry. Here the sample spans around 800,000 distinct CDR3 sequences, 38% being singletons. Sequenced input: blood. These receptors all stem from a man in his late teens or twenties with Graves' hyperthyroidism.

In its sample, this clonotype was seen a few times. The chain couples TRBV14 to TRBJ1-2; TRBD1 matches 8 bases. J gave up 4 bases and V 1 base, and 14 bases lay outside the gene matches. CDR1 and CDR2 from the germline V gene are SGHDN and FVKESK. The CDR3 runs to 18 residues. The CDR3 coding sequence is TGTGCCAGCAGCCAAGGGGCCGGGACAGGTGCCTTCTTCTATGGCTACACCTTC. It specifies CASSQGAGTGAFFYGYTF.

At least ten counts were recorded for this clonotype. The chain employs TRBV5-1 and TRBJ1-4, with 7 bases identical to TRBD1. After removal of 1 base from V and 8 bases from J, the junction contained 8 bases not matched to a gene. The germline CDR1 and CDR2 sequences are SGHRS and YFSETQ. This CDR3 has 15 amino acids. Written as DNA, the CDR3 is TGCGCCAGCAGCTTGCAGCCAGGGGGAGGCGAAAAACTGTTTTTT. This translates into CASSLQPGGGEKLFF.

This clonotype has at least ten counts. The chain couples TRBV29-1 to TRBJ1-3, with TRBD1 matching 9 bases. CDR1 is SQVTM, CDR2 ANQGSEA, per germline. V shed 4 bases and J 2 bases; nucleotides not matched to a gene: 3. The CDR3 is 14 amino acids. This CDR3 reads CSVGGTGTGNTIYF. In nucleotides, the CDR3 is TGCAGCGTTGGGGGGACAGGGACTGGAAACACCATATATTTT.

The genes are TRBV7-2 and TRBJ2-5; 10 positions agree with TRBD1. Trimming at V came to 3 bases and at J to 6 bases, leaving 10 bases not matched to a gene. The length of the CDR3 is 16 residues. In germline, CDR1 is SGHTA, CDR2 FQGNSA. The CDR3 region is CASSFDGQGESKTQYF. The CDR3 DNA sequence: TGTGCCAGCAGCTTCGACGGACAGGGGGAATCGAAGACCCAGTACTTC.

This chain connects TRBV27 to TRBJ2-7; a weak D match, TRBD1 (5 bases). The CDR3 covers 15 residues. V was clipped by 3 bases and J by 2 bases, with 14 bases between them. The germline V gene has CDR1 MNHEY and CDR2 SMNVEV (reference sequence). This CDR3 is CASSFIDRAPYEQYF. The DNA of the CDR3 is TGTGCCAGCAGTTTTATCGACAGAGCCCCCTACGAGCAGTACTTC.